A selection of T cell receptor beta chains follows, all from one sample in a study of post-analysis software for immune sequencing data. TCRdb re-analysed the PCR reads in MiXCR, keeping a single row per CDR3 protein. There are 750,000 to 950,000 distinct CDR3 sequences in the sample; 46% occur only once, and roughly 4.5% lies in the top ten. Sequenced material: blood. Receptor source: a girl aged 5-17 years with multiple sclerosis. CDR3s include the opening cysteine and the closing phenylalanine or tryptophan.

V gene	J gene	CDR3 protein
TRBV4-1	TRBJ1-5	CASSPASTGGPRNQPQHF
TRBV29-1	TRBJ2-7	CSAGHVPYEQYF
TRBV5-1	TRBJ2-7	CASSLLGQGVYEQYF
TRBV6-5	TRBJ2-4	CASSYSAGGNIQYF
TRBV7-9	TRBJ2-7	CASSPSPIIYEQYF
TRBV5-4	TRBJ1-1	CASRLGPGGETEAFF
TRBV28	TRBJ1-2	CASSSDRELYGYTF
TRBV29-1	TRBJ1-2	CSVASNSGYTF
TRBV21-1	TRBJ1-4	CASSNKGWEKLFF
TRBV5-8	TRBJ1-1	CASSYMTGRRTEAFF
TRBV9	TRBJ2-1	CASSGARGGAGAGVPYNEQFF
TRBV20-1	TRBJ2-1	CSARVAMDAVSLNEQFF
TRBV11-1	TRBJ1-2	CASSRRQGYGYTF
TRBV20-1	TRBJ1-1	CSARDNRGAATEAFF
TRBV12-3/TRBV12-4	TRBJ2-3	CASSKAGVVDTQYF
TRBV7-9	TRBJ2-1	CASSRLAGYYNDQFF
TRBV6-5	TRBJ1-2	CASSPETIDYGYTF
TRBV5-1	TRBJ1-1	CASSPELQGTEAFF
TRBV29-1	TRBJ2-7	CSGTSEGLYEQYF
TRBV29-1	TRBJ2-1	CSGGRDVAYNEQFF
TRBV7-2	TRBJ2-3	CASSLGFTDTQYF
TRBV7-9	TRBJ2-7	CASNDNPDRDSYEQYF
TRBV7-2	.	CASSPRVPLYEQYF
TRBV27	.	CASSLWDRGEQYF
TRBV18	TRBJ2-3	CASSSRVSDTQYF
TRBV27	TRBJ1-2	CASSSRRPTGIYGYTF
TRBV5-1	TRBJ1-3	CASSLGGNSGNTIYF
TRBV29-1	TRBJ2-6	CSVLGRDRSSGANVLTF